This entry lists 12 T cell receptor beta chains sequenced from one sample in a study of T cell responses to AZD1222 COVID-19 vaccine. Using immunoSEQ multiplex PCR, the repertoire was profiled, and TCRdb retains in-frame clones only, with some absent. Found here are fewer than 150,000 clones, 93% of them singletons; the top ten hold around 0.91%. Sequencing was performed on peripheral blood, taken on day 0 of AZD1222 vaccination. The source of these receptors is an adult in good health.

The chain employs TRBV5-1 and TRBJ1-2; D is perhaps TRBD1 (5 bases). The CDR3 totals 15 residues. Germline CDR1 and CDR2: SGHRS and YFSETQ. Trimming took off 0 bases at V and 8 bases at J, with 17 bases between the two ends. CDR3 in DNA: TGCGCCAGCAGCTTGGGGGACGGGCCCTTTTGGGGCTACACCTTC. Amino acids: CASSLGDGPFWGYTF.

For this clone: Relative to the germline gene, one junction end is altered; a read error may explain this. The V and J genes are TRBV7-2 and TRBJ1-1; no reliable D call. Germline loops: CDR1 SGHTA, CDR2 FQGNSA. The CDR3 contains 14 residues. The CDR3 is CASTLTPGRTEAFF. The CDR3 DNA sequence: TGTGCCAGCACCTTAACACCGGGAAGGACTGAAGCTTTCTTT. The full variable domain, rest sourced from reference TRBV7-2 and TRBJ1-1, is GAGVSQSPSNKVTEKGKDVELRCDPISGHTALYWYRQSLGQGLEFLIYFQGNSAPDKSGLPSDRFSAERTGGSVSTLTIQRTQQEDSAVYLCASTLTPGRTEAFFGQGTRLTVV.

The rearrangement joins TRBV5-1 to TRBJ2-5; no definite D call. The CDR3 extends over 13 amino acids. Looked up from germline, CDR1 is SGHRS and CDR2 is YFSETQ. Trimming cost V 4 bases and J 1 base, with 8 bases left between them. CDR3 in amino acids: CASSARPQETQYF. The CDR3 region has the DNA TGCGCCAGCAGCGCCCGCCCCCAAGAGACCCAGTACTTC.

This chain connects TRBV6-5 to TRBJ2-3, with D possibly being TRBD2 (6 bases). Per germline, CDR1 MNHEY and CDR2 SVGAGI. This CDR3 region has 15 residues. V was trimmed by 7 bases and J by 1 base, leaving 15 bases between them. Here the CDR3 reads CASTKGRGRTDTQYF. As DNA, the CDR3 is TGTGCCAGCACCAAGGGGCGGGGCCGCACAGATACGCAGTATTTT.

This rearrangement joins TRBV6-1 to TRBJ2-7; D is undetermined. This CDR3 is 15 amino acids long. The V end lost 2 bases, the J end lost 2 bases, and 13 bases lay between the germline ends. The V gene's germline CDR1 is MNHNS and CDR2 SASEGT. The CDR3 nucleotides are TGTGCCAGCAGTGAACCAGCCGTCCCCCCCTACGAGCAGTACTTC. It yields the protein CASSEPAVPPYEQYF.

The chain links TRBV28 to TRBJ2-2; D remains unclear. CDR1 and CDR2 from the germline V gene are MDHEN and SYDVKM. The CDR3 has 16 amino acids. V lost 3 bases and J lost 5, with 16 bases in between. This CDR3 reads CASSLPAAGLTGELFF. The CDR3 nucleotides are TGTGCCAGCAGTTTGCCCGCCGCCGGCCTTACCGGGGAGCTGTTTTTT.

The V and J genes are TRBV9 and TRBJ1-2, with D possibly TRBD1 on 6 matching bases. The length of the CDR3 is 13 residues. Between the trimmed V and J ends, which lost 0 bases and 8 bases, there was a span of 11 bases. The germline V gene has CDR1 SGDLS and CDR2 YYNGEE. The CDR3 bases are TGTGCCAGCAGCGTAGTCGCAGGGGAGGGCTACACCTTC. Residues: CASSVVAGEGYTF.

This rearrangement joins TRBV5-1 to TRBJ1-2, with 10 bases fitting TRBD1. V lost 3 bases to trimming and J lost 2 bases; unmatched junction nucleotides: 1. The CDR3 is 14 residues long. CDR1 and CDR2 (germline): SGHRS, YFSETQ. The CDR3 sequence: CASSWTGGNYGYTF. The CDR3, as DNA: TGCGCCAGCAGCTGGACAGGGGGGAACTATGGCTACACCTTC.

This sequence joins TRBV4-1 and TRBJ2-3, with 8 nucleotides matching TRBD1. The V segment lost 4 bases and the J segment 2 bases; nucleotides outside the gene matches: 8. The CDR3 consists of 16 residues. In germline, CDR1 is MGHRA, CDR2 YSYEKL. Here the CDR3 reads CASSPRQGSVTDTQYF. The CDR3 DNA follows: TGCGCCAGCAGCCCCCGACAGGGGTCAGTCACAGATACGCAGTATTTT.

V gene TRBV10-3 combines with J gene TRBJ1-6; D is unclear. Per the germline V gene, CDR1 is ENHRY and CDR2 is SYGVKD. V lost 6 bases and J 5 bases, leaving 8 bases between the germline ends. The CDR3 covers 13 residues. In nucleotides, the CDR3 is TGTGCCATCAGAGCACCAGATAATTCACCCCTCCACTTT. Translating it yields CAIRAPDNSPLHF.

The rearrangement links TRBV2 to TRBJ1-1, with a weak D call TRBD1 (5 bases). Germline V lookup: CDR1 SNHLY, CDR2 FYNNEI. The CDR3 runs 13 residues. The germline V and J ends were trimmed by 2 bases and 5 bases, with 9 bases remaining between them. The CDR3 sequence: CASSESGLTEAFF. Here the CDR3 DNA reads TGTGCCAGCAGTGAATCAGGGTTAACTGAAGCTTTCTTT.

The chain combines TRBV30 with TRBJ1-1; no clear D. V lost 4 bases and J lost 2, with 17 bases in between. The germline CDR1 and CDR2 sequences are GTSNPN and SVGIG (reference sequence). This CDR3 region has 15 residues. The CDR3 sequence: CAWTPRWVTNTEAFF. The CDR3 nucleotides are TGTGCCTGGACCCCGCGGTGGGTTACCAACACTGAAGCTTTCTTT.